At least ten counts were recorded for the clone carrying this T cell receptor beta chain. The antigen remains undetermined. Relying on iRepertoire HTBI primers and Arm-PCR of CDR3 regions, the team built TCR beta libraries. TCRdb reprocessed the multiplex PCR reads with MiXCR, giving one entry per CDR3 protein. Of hundreds of thousands of distinct CDR3 sequences listed, around a fifth were seen once; the top ten hold roughly 7%. This sample is part of a study of regulatory T cells in long-lasting Graves disease. As for the study in general: Over-5-year antithyroid drug use with positive TSH receptor antibodies defined persistent Graves' disease in the study.

Time point described: persistent/refractory GD, antithyroid drugs over 5 years with positive TRAb. Scientists built the TCR library using RNA that was extracted from PBMCs. Patients came from an endocrinology department in Xi'an, China. Whole-study results and caveats: Shared public clonotypes totalled approximately 3,000 in persistent patients, compared with over 800 in new patients.

The starting material was peripheral blood mononuclear cells (PBMCs), obtained when the disease was refractory, from a patient treated with antithyroid drugs. The source of this sequence is a female donor with Graves disease.

The CDR3 DNA reads as TGCAGTGCTAGAGGGACTAGCTCCTACGAGCAGTACTTC. Its translation is CSARGTSSYEQYF. The rearrangement links TRBV20-1 to TRBJ2-7, with 7 nucleotides matching TRBD2. The V and J ends lost 1 base and 0 bases, in that order; junction bases with no gene match: 0. Per the germline V gene, CDR1 is DFQATT and CDR2 is SNEGSKA (reference sequence). The CDR3 covers 13 residues.